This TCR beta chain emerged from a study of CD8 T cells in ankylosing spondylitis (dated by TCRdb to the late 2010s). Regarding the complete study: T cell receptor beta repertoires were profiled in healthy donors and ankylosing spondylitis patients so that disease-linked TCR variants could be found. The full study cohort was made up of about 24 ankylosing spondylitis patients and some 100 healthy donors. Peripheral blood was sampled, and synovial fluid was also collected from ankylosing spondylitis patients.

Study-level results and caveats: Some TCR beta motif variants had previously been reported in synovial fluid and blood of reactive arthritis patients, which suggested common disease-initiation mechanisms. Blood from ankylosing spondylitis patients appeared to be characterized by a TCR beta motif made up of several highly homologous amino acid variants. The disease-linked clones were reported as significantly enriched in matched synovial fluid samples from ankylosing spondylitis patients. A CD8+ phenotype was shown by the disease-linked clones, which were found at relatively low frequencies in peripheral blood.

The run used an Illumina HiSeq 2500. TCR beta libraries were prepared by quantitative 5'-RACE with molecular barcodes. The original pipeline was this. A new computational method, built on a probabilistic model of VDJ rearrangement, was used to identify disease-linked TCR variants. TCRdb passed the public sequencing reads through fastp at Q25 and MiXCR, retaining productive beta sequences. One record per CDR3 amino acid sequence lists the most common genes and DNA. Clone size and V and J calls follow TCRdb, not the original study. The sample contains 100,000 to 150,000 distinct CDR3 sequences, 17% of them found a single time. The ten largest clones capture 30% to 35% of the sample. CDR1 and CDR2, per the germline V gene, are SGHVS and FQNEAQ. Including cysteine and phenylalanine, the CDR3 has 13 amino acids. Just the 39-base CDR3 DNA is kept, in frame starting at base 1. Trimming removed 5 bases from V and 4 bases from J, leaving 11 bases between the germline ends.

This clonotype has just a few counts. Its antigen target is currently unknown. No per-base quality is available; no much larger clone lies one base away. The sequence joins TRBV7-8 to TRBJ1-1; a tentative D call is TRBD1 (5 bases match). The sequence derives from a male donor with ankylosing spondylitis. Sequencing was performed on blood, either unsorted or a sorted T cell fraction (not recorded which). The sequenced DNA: TGTGCCAGCAGCACCGGAGGGGTCACTGAAGCTTTCTTT. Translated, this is CASSTGGVTEAFF.